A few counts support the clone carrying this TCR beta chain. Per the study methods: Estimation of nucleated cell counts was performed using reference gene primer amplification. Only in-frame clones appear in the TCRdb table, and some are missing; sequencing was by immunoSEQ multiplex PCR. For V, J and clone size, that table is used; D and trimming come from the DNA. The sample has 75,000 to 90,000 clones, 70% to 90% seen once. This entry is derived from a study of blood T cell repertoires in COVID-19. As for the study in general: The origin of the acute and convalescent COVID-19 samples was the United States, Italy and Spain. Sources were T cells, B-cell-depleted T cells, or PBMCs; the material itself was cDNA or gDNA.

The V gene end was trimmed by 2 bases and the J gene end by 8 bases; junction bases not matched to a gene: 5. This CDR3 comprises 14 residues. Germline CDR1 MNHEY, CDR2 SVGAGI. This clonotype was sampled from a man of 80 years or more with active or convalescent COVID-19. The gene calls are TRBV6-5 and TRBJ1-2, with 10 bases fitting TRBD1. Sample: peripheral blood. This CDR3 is CASSYTGQGVGYTF. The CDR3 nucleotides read TGTGCCAGCAGTTACACCGGACAGGGGGTCGGCTACACCTTC.